In this sample, the clone carrying this TCR beta chain turned up many times. The sample belongs to a study of regulatory T cells in long-lasting Graves disease. Background on the study: Patients met the persistent Graves' disease definition after over 5 years of antithyroid drugs with positive TSH receptor antibodies.

Time point in this sample: persistent/refractory GD, antithyroid drugs over 5 years with positive TRAb. Preparation of the TCR library used RNA extracted from PBMCs. Assembly of TCR beta libraries relied on iRepertoire HTBI primers together with Arm-PCR of CDR3 regions. TCRdb re-analysed the multiplex PCR reads in MiXCR, keeping a single row per CDR3 protein. The table includes a few hundred thousand distinct CDR3 sequences, about 20% detected once. Losses at the gene ends were 0 bases for V and 1 base for J; bases not matched to a gene: 6. Germline V gene sequence: CDR1 MNHEY, CDR2 SVGAGI. CDR3 size: 16 residues.

The source of this sequence is a female donor with Graves disease. The chain couples TRBV6-5 to TRBJ2-7, with TRBD1 matching over 7 bases. The material was peripheral blood mononuclear cells (PBMCs), obtained when the disease was refractory, from a patient treated with antithyroid drugs. CDR3 DNA: TGTGCCAGCAGTTACTCACCGGGACAGAATTCCTACGAGCAGTACTTC. Protein: CASSYSPGQNSYEQYF.